A single sample is the source of the 20 T cell receptor beta chains below, sequenced in a study of technical replicates of blood from a few donors. Generated by immunoSEQ multiplex PCR, the TCRdb table keeps only in-frame clones and is missing some. Altogether approximately 70,000 clones are present, roughly 92% being singletons, with the ten largest covering roughly 0.33%. The material sequenced was T cells isolated from PBMCs. The origin of the receptors is a human donor in good health.

This chain uses TRBV28 with TRBJ2-3, with a weak D call TRBD2 (6 bases). The CDR3 extends over 13 amino acids. Germline V gene sequence: CDR1 MDHEN, CDR2 SYDVKM. Trimming stripped 5 bases from V and 5 bases from J, with 11 bases between. The CDR3 sequence: CASSPWGGDTQYF. CDR3 DNA sequence: TGTGCCAGCAGTCCATGGGGAGGAGATACGCAGTATTTT.

The chain combines TRBV7-3 with TRBJ2-1, with unresolved D. Germline V gene sequence: CDR1 SGHTA, CDR2 FQGTGA. The CDR3 is 16 residues long. V was pared by 5 bases and J by 2 bases, with 16 bases between. The CDR3 DNA follows: TGTGCCAGCAGCCCCGTTTTGATGGCACCCTACAATGAGCAGTTCTTC. As protein: CASSPVLMAPYNEQFF.

The chain recombines TRBV9 with TRBJ2-2; 7 bases are a match to TRBD2. CDR1 is SGDLS and CDR2 is YYNGEE in the germline V gene. The CDR3 contains 15 residues. The trim removed 2 bases at V and 3 bases at J, leaving 4 bases unmatched. This chain's CDR3 is CASSVSSGHTGELFF. CDR3 nucleotide sequence: TGTGCCAGCAGCGTGTCTAGCGGACACACCGGGGAGCTGTTTTTT.

The V call is TRBV5-5, the J call TRBJ2-7; tentatively, D is TRBD1 (5 bases). The CDR3 runs to 12 residues. Germline V gene lookup returns CDR1 SGHKS and CDR2 YYEKEE (reference sequence). The V gene lost 3 bases and the J gene lost 5 bases, with 9 bases spanning the gap. CDR3 coding DNA: TGTGCCAGCAGCTCCCAGGGAAACGAGCAGTACTTC. The encoded protein is CASSSQGNEQYF.

The V and J genes are TRBV30 and TRBJ2-7, with 7 positions matching TRBD2. This CDR3 spans 11 amino acids. The trim removed 5 bases at V and 4 bases at J, leaving 2 bases unmatched. Germline V lookup: CDR1 GTSNPN, CDR2 SVGIG (reference sequence). In DNA form, the CDR3 reads TGTGCCTGGTCACTAGCGTACGAGCAGTACTTC. It encodes CAWSLAYEQYF.

The V call is TRBV19, the J call TRBJ2-7, with D possibly matching TRBD2 (6 bases). The CDR3 is 12 residues long. Germline CDR1 LNHDA, CDR2 SQIVND (reference sequence). The V and J ends lost 8 bases and 4 bases respectively, with 12 bases between them. The CDR3 region is CASSRGVYEQYF. CDR3 bases: TGTGCCAGTTCACGCGGGGTATACGAGCAGTACTTC.

The chain carries TRBV5-1 and TRBJ2-2; possible D gene TRBD1, 6 bases. This CDR3 region has 16 residues. With 0 bases removed from V and 0 bases from J, the gap between germline ends came to 9 bases. Germline CDR1 is SGHRS and CDR2 is YFSETQ. CDR3 region: CASSLATGTNTGELFF. The DNA of the CDR3 is TGCGCCAGCAGCTTGGCGACAGGCACGAACACCGGGGAGCTGTTTTTT.

This chain uses TRBV9 with TRBJ2-2; no firm D call. This CDR3 is 14 amino acids long. CDR1 SGDLS and CDR2 YYNGEE come from the germline V gene. Deletions cut 2 bases from V and 4 bases from J, with 9 bases between. CDR3: CASSVPRSTGELFF. CDR3 sequence (DNA): TGTGCCAGCAGCGTGCCCCGGTCCACCGGGGAGCTGTTTTTT.

The CDR3 coding sequence is TGTGCCACCAGCATTGAGAGGGCCGGAAACACTGAAGCTTTCTTT. Translating it yields CATSIERAGNTEAFF. The chain employs TRBV15 and TRBJ1-1; D remains ambiguous. Germline CDR1 reads LNHNV; CDR2 reads YYDKDF (reference sequence). Trimming cost V 4 bases and J 2 bases, with 14 bases left between them. This CDR3 has 15 residues.

This clone was detected once. The V and J genes are TRBV6-5 and TRBJ2-7; possibly TRBD1 for D (6 bases). The CDR3 runs to 15 residues. Germline V gene data show CDR1 as MNHEY and CDR2 as SVGAGI. Trimming pared 2 bases from V and 0 bases from J, leaving 11 bases between. In nucleotides, the CDR3 is TGTGCCAGCAGTTACCGGGACACCGCCTCCTACGAGCAGTACTTC. Residues: CASSYRDTASYEQYF.

This clone appeared once. The rearrangement joins TRBV28 to TRBJ1-5, with unresolved D. Per the germline V gene, CDR1 is MDHEN and CDR2 is SYDVKM. Trimming cost V 5 bases and J 2 bases, with 4 bases left between them. The CDR3 totals 12 residues. The CDR3 region has the DNA TGTGCCAGCAGTGAGGGCAATCAGCCCCAGCATTTT. Protein product: CASSEGNQPQHF.

This chain connects TRBV28 to TRBJ1-5; no clear D gene. Germline lookup yields CDR1 MDHEN and CDR2 SYDVKM. The CDR3 runs 13 residues. The V end lost 3 bases, the J end lost 5 bases, and 8 bases lay between the germline ends. The CDR3 DNA sequence: TGTGCCAGCAGTTTTAGAGAAGATCAGCCCCAGCATTTT. It translates to CASSFREDQPQHF.

The chain joins TRBV7-8 to TRBJ2-1; no definite D call. Germline V gives CDR1 SGHVS, CDR2 FQNEAQ. CDR3 size: 15 residues. V shed 1 base and J shed 5 bases, with 12 bases lying between them. The DNA for the CDR3 is TGTGCCAGCAGCTTAGTTATCTGGCCCGACAATGAGCAGTTCTTC. This encodes CASSLVIWPDNEQFF.

The rearrangement links TRBV9 to TRBJ2-1; TRBD1 matches 8 bases. V lost 0 bases and J lost 0; bases outside the gene matches: 8. The CDR3 has 18 amino acids. CDR1 is SGDLS, CDR2 YYNGEE, per germline. The CDR3 DNA follows: TGTGCCAGCAGCGTAGGGCAGGGGGCTAGTTACTCCTACAATGAGCAGTTCTTC. It encodes CASSVGQGASYSYNEQFF.

The chain combines TRBV6-1 with TRBJ2-7, with D perhaps matching TRBD1 (5 bases). V lost 6 bases to trimming and J lost 2 bases, with 14 bases between them. This CDR3 region has 14 residues. Germline V gene lookup returns CDR1 MNHNS and CDR2 SASEGT. The CDR3: CASRDMDVAYEQYF. The CDR3 nucleotides are TGTGCCAGCAGGGACATGGACGTTGCCTACGAGCAGTACTTC.

This clone appeared once. The rearrangement links TRBV7-2 to TRBJ2-7; the D gene is possibly TRBD2 (7 bases). CDR3 length: 16 residues. V gave up 4 bases and J gave up 3 bases, with 19 bases separating them. Per germline, CDR1 SGHTA and CDR2 FQGNSA. In DNA, the CDR3 is TGTGCCAGCAGCTCAATAGGGGGGGGGAACCACTACGAGCAGTACTTC. Its translation: CASSSIGGGNHYEQYF.

The rearrangement joins TRBV15 to TRBJ2-2, with 8 bases fitting TRBD1. The germline V gene encodes CDR1 LNHNV and CDR2 YYDKDF (reference sequence). This CDR3 is 14 amino acids long. The V gene end was trimmed by 8 bases and the J gene end by 6 bases; junction bases not matched to a gene: 8. This CDR3 reads CATVTPTGAGELFF. Written as DNA, the CDR3 is TGTGCCACCGTGACTCCGACAGGGGCCGGGGAGCTGTTTTTT. Using reference TRBV15 and TRBJ2-2 for the parts outside the CDR3, the full variable domain is DAMVIQNPRYQVTQFGKPVTLSCSQTLNHNVMYWYQQKSSQAPKLLFHYYDKDFNNEADTPDNFQSRRPNTSFCFLDIRSPGLGDTAMYLCATVTPTGAGELFFGEGSRLTVL.

This chain connects TRBV29-1 to TRBJ2-1, with TRBD2 identical over 12 bases. This CDR3 has 15 residues. The ends lost 3 bases at V and 4 bases at J; junction bases unmatched: 4. Germline V gene data show CDR1 as SQVTM and CDR2 as ANQGSEA. In nucleotides, the CDR3 is TGCAGCGTTGACGGGACTAGCGGGTCTTACAATGAGCAGTTCTTC. It codes for CSVDGTSGSYNEQFF.

A remark on this clone: The same CDR3 arises from other DNA sequences in this sample as well. The J gene is TRBJ1-2, the V gene TRBV4-2, with 7 bases fitting TRBD1. The CDR3 runs 15 residues. Germline values: CDR1 LGHNA, CDR2 YNFKEQ. Trimming cost V 0 bases and J 4 bases; bases outside gene matches: 5. CDR3 sequence reads: CASSQDRDSFYGYTF. CDR3 in DNA: TGTGCCAGCAGCCAAGATAGGGACAGCTTCTATGGCTACACCTTC.

V usage is TRBV29-1 and J usage is TRBJ1-2; D unresolved. The V gene lost 6 bases and the J gene lost 4 bases, with 18 bases spanning the gap. Germline-derived CDR1 and CDR2 are SQVTM and ANQGSEA. The CDR3 consists of 14 residues. Written as DNA, the CDR3 is TGCAGCGTGCCCGTTTTACAGCCCCTCTATGGCTACACCTTC. This encodes CSVPVLQPLYGYTF. The whole variable domain, remainder taken from reference TRBV29-1 and TRBJ1-2, is SAVISQKPSRDICQRGTSLTIQCQVDSQVTMMFWYRQQPGQSLTLIATANQGSEATYESGFVIDKFPISRPNLTFSTLTVSNMSPEDSSIYLCSVPVLQPLYGYTFGSGTRLTVV.